The 12 T cell receptor beta chains below come from one sample, sequenced in a study of cytomegalovirus exposure and HLA in healthy donors. 60 Vbeta and 13 Jbeta primers were used in PCR. Sequencing used immunoSEQ multiplex PCR; TCRdb keeps in-frame clones, though not all of them. The repertoire has around 230,000 clones, 82% of them found once; the top ten carry about 6.1%. The material sequenced was PBMCs. The receptors derive from a man in his forties or fifties in good health and CMV-seropositive.

The chain combines TRBV28 with TRBJ1-2; TRBD1 aligns across 10 bases. The CDR3 loop spans 14 amino acids. V lost 2 bases, J lost 7 bases, and 4 bases stayed unmatched. Germline loops: CDR1 MDHEN, CDR2 SYDVKM. The CDR3 DNA reads TGTGCCAGCAGTTTAGACAGGGGGCAAGCTGGCTACACCTTC. Amino acid sequence: CASSLDRGQAGYTF.

The chain uses TRBV11-2 and TRBJ2-7, with a weak D call TRBD2 (7 bases). Germline V CDR1 and CDR2: SGHAT, FQNNGV. The CDR3 has 12 amino acids. V lost 4 bases and J 9 bases, leaving 13 bases between the germline ends. CDR3 DNA sequence: TGTGCCAGCAGCTCGGGGGGCAGGGGGCAGTACTTC. Encoded protein: CASSSGGRGQYF.

The V gene is TRBV11-2, the J gene TRBJ2-1, with D possibly being TRBD2 (5 bases). Per the germline V gene, CDR1 is SGHAT and CDR2 is FQNNGV. The CDR3 runs 10 residues. V was clipped by 8 bases and J by 8 bases, with 7 bases between them. The DNA of the CDR3 is TGTGCCAGCGGTAGCGATGAGCAGTTCTTC. Its translation: CASGSDEQFF.

The chain carries TRBV7-9 and TRBJ2-1, with 9 bases identical to TRBD1. Per germline, CDR1 SEHNR and CDR2 FQNEAQ (reference sequence). This CDR3 is 16 amino acids long. V gave up 0 bases and J gave up 7 bases; unmatched junction bases: 7. This CDR3 reads CASSLAGTGWGNEQFF. As DNA, the CDR3 is TGTGCCAGCAGCTTAGCCGGGACAGGGTGGGGGAATGAGCAGTTCTTC.

The chain employs TRBV5-1 and TRBJ2-1; the match to TRBD2 covers 9 bases. The CDR3 is 15 residues long. After removal of 4 bases from V and 5 bases from J, the junction contained 7 bases not matched to a gene. Germline V gene sequence: CDR1 SGHRS, CDR2 YFSETQ. The CDR3 spells CASSLSGSGNNEQFF. Here the CDR3 DNA reads TGCGCCAGCAGCCTTAGCGGGAGTGGGAACAATGAGCAGTTCTTC.

The J gene is TRBJ1-5, the V gene TRBV6-1, with a possible D match to TRBD1 (5 bases). Trimming left V 5 bases short and J 0 bases short, with 8 bases between. The CDR3 is 14 amino acids. CDR1 MNHNS and CDR2 SASEGT come from the germline V gene. DNA of the CDR3: TGTGCCAGCAGTCAGGGCAATAGCAATCAGCCCCAGCATTTT. As protein: CASSQGNSNQPQHF.

V usage is TRBV2 and J usage is TRBJ2-5; 8 bases align to TRBD2. CDR1 is SNHLY, CDR2 FYNNEI, per germline. Trimming cost V 1 base and J 5 bases; bases outside gene matches: 12. This CDR3 spans 17 amino acids. The CDR3 DNA follows: TGTGCCAGCAGTGAAGTTTCCGTGAGCGGGAGAGGGGAGACCCAGTACTTC. Protein product: CASSEVSVSGRGETQYF.

This chain joins TRBV21-1 and TRBJ2-5; TRBD1 is the table's D call, not checked against the DNA. TRBV21-1 is noted as a pseudogene. The CDR3 is made up of 16 amino acids. The CDR3 protein is CASSKILRGPTGTQYF. In DNA, the CDR3 is TGTGCCAGCAGCAAAATTTTAAGGGGGCCCACGGGAACCCAGTACTTC.

This clone was observed once. This rearrangement joins TRBV5-6 to TRBJ1-1; D not resolved. The germline CDR1 and CDR2 sequences are SGHDT and YYEEEE. Trimming stripped 1 base from V and 3 bases from J, with 19 bases between. The CDR3 loop spans 17 amino acids. DNA of the CDR3: TGTGCCAGCAGCTTGTTTGGGGAGAAGGGTGGGGACACTGAAGCTTTCTTT. Amino acid sequence: CASSLFGEKGGDTEAFF.

The chain recombines TRBV29-1 with TRBJ2-3; TRBD1 matches 7 bases. V was pared by 5 bases and J by 5 bases, with 7 bases of the junction left unmatched. The CDR3 runs to 13 residues. Germline V gives CDR1 SQVTM, CDR2 ANQGSEA. CDR3 DNA sequence: TGCAGCGTTAAATCGGACAGGAGAGATACGCAGTATTTT. It yields the protein CSVKSDRRDTQYF.

V and J are TRBV6-5 and TRBJ2-1; 13 bases agree with TRBD2. The germline V gene has CDR1 MNHEY and CDR2 SVGAGI. This CDR3 region has 14 residues. V gave up 6 bases and J gave up 10 bases; unmatched junction bases: 6. The CDR3 coding sequence is TGTGCCAGCAGAGGACTAGCGGGGGATTGGGAGCAGTTCTTC. Protein product: CASRGLAGDWEQFF.

In DNA, the CDR3 is TGTGCCAGTATCCAGAGTGGGGTACAGGTTGAAGCTTTCTTT. The encoded protein is CASIQSGVQVEAFF. The chain links TRBV19 to TRBJ1-1; a weak D match, TRBD1 (5 bases). CDR1 and CDR2 (germline): LNHDA, SQIVND (reference sequence). Trimming stripped 7 bases from V and 7 bases from J, with 19 bases between. The CDR3 contains 14 residues.